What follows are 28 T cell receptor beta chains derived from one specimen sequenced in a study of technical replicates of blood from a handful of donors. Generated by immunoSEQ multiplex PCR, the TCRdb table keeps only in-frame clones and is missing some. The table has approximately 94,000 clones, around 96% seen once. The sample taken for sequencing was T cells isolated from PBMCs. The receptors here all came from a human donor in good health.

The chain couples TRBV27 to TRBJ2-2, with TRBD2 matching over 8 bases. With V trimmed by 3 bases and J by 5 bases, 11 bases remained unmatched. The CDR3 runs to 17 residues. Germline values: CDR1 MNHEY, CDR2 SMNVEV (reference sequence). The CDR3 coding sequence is TGTGCCAGCAGTTTTGGGGAGCGGGAGATATGGACCGGGGAGCTGTTTTTT. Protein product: CASSFGEREIWTGELFF.

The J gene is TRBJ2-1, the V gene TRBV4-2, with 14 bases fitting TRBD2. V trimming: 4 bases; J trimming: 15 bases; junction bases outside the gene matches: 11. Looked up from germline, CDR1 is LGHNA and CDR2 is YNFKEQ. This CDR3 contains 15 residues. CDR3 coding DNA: TGTGCCAGCAGCCCAAGACTAGCGGGAGGGTGGTCTGGGTTCTTC. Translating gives CASSPRLAGGWSGFF.

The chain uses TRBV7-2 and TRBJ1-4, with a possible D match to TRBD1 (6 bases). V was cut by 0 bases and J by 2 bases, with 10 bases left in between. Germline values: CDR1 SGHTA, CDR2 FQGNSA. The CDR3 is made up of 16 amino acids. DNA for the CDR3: TGTGCCAGCAGCTTAGCCGGGGGGCAGACTAATGAAAAACTGTTTTTT. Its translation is CASSLAGGQTNEKLFF. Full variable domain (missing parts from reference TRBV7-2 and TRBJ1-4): GAGVSQSPSNKVTEKGKDVELRCDPISGHTALYWYRQSLGQGLEFLIYFQGNSAPDKSGLPSDRFSAERTGGSVSTLTIQRTQQEDSAVYLCASSLAGGQTNEKLFFGSGTQLSVL.

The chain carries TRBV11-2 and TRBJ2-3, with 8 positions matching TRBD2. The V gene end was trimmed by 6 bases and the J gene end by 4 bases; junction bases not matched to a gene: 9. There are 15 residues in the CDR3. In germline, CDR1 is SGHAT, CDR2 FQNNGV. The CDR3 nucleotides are TGTGCCAGCAGTCCCGAAGCGGGAGTTGCAGATACGCAGTATTTT. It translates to CASSPEAGVADTQYF. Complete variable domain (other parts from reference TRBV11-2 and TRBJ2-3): EAGVAQSPRYKIIEKRQSVAFWCNPISGHATLYWYQQILGQGPKLLIQFQNNGVVDDSQLPKDRFSAERLKGVDSTLKIQPAKLEDSAVYLCASSPEAGVADTQYFGPGTRLTVL.

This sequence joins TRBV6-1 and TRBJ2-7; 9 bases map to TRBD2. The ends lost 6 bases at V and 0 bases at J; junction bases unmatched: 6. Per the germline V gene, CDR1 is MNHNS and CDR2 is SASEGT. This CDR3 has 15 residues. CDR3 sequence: CASRTLAGDSYEQYF. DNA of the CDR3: TGTGCCAGCAGAACATTAGCGGGAGACTCCTACGAGCAGTACTTC.

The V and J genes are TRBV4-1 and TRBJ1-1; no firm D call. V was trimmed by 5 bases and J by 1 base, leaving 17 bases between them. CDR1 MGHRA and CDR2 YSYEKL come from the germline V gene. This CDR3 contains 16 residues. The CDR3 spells CASSVTWALSNTEAFF. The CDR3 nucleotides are TGCGCCAGCAGCGTTACCTGGGCTTTATCGAACACTGAAGCTTTCTTT.

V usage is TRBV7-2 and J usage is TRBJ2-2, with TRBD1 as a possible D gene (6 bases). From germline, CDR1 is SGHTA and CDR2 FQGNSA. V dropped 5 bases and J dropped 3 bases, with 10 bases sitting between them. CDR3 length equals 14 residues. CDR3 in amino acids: CASSPDRYTGELFF. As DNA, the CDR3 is TGTGCCAGCAGCCCAGACAGGTACACCGGGGAGCTGTTTTTT.

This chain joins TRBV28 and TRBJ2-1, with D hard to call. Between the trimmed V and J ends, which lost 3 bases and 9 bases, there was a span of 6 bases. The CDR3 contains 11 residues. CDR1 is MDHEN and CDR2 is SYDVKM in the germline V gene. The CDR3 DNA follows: TGTGCCAGCAGTTTTACACGTGAGCAGTTCTTC. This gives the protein CASSFTREQFF. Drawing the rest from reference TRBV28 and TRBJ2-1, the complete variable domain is DVKVTQSSRYLVKRTGEKVFLECVQDMDHENMFWYRQDPGLGLRLIYFSYDVKMKEKGDIPEGYSVSREKKERFSLILESASTNQTSMYLCASSFTREQFFGPGTRLTVL.

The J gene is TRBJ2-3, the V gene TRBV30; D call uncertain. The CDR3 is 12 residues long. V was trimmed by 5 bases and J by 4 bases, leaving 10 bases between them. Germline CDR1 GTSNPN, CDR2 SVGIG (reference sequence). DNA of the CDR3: TGTGCCTGGGGGCCCTTTTCAGATACGCAGTATTTT. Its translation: CAWGPFSDTQYF.

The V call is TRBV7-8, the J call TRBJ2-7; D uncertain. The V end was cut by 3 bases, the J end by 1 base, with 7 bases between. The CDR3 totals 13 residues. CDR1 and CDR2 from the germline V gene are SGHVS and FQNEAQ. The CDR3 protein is CASSFRSSYEQYF. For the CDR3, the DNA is TGTGCCAGCAGCTTTCGTTCGTCCTACGAGCAGTACTTC.

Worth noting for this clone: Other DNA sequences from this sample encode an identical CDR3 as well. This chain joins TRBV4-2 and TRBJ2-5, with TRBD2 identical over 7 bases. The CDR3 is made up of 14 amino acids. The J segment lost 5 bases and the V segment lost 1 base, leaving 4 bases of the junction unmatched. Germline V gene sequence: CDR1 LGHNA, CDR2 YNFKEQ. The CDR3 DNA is TGTGCCAGCAGCCAAGGGACTAGAAAGGAGACCCAGTACTTC. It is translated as CASSQGTRKETQYF.

CDR3 region: CAISDMASGRNEQFF. CDR3 DNA sequence: TGTGCCATCAGTGATATGGCTAGCGGGAGGAATGAGCAGTTCTTC. V usage is TRBV10-3 and J usage is TRBJ2-1, with TRBD2 identical over 11 bases. The CDR3 length is 15 residues. Germline values: CDR1 ENHRY, CDR2 SYGVKD. With 3 bases clipped from V and 7 bases from J, the junction kept 5 bases outside the gene matches.

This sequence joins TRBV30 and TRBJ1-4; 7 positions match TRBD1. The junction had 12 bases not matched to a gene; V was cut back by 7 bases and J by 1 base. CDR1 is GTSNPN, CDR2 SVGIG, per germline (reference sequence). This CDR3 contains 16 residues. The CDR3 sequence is CASQKTGVETNEKLFF. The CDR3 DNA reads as TGTGCCTCTCAAAAAACAGGGGTGGAAACTAATGAAAAACTGTTTTTT. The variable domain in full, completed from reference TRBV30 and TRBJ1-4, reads SQTIHQWPATLVQPVGSPLSLECTVEGTSNPNLYWYRQAAGRGLQLLFYSVGIGQISSEVPQNLSASRPQDRQFILSSKKLLLSDSGFYLCASQKTGVETNEKLFFGSGTQLSVL.

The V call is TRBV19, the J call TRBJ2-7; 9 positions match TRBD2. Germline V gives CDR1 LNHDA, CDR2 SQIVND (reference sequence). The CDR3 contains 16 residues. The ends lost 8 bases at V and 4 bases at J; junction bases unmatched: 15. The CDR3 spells CASFPNSGSNEYEQYF. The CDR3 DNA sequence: TGTGCCAGTTTTCCTAATAGCGGGAGTAATGAGTACGAGCAGTACTTC. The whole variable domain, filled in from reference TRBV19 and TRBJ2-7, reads DGGITQSPKYLFRKEGQNVTLSCEQNLNHDAMYWYRQDPGQGLRLIYYSQIVNDFQKGDIAEGYSVSREKKESFPLTVTSAQKNPTAFYLCASFPNSGSNEYEQYFGPGTRLTVT.

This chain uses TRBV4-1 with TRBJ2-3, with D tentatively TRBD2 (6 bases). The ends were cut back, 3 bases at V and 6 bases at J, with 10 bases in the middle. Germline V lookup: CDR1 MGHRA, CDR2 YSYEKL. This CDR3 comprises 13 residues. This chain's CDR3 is CASSHGSADTQYF. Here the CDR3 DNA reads TGCGCCAGCAGCCACGGGAGCGCTGATACGCAGTATTTT.

As DNA, the CDR3 is TGTGCCAGCAGCTCCGGGACAGGGGTCACAGATACGCAGTATTTT. It translates to CASSSGTGVTDTQYF. V usage is TRBV5-6 and J usage is TRBJ2-3, with 10 bases fitting TRBD1. V shed 3 bases and J 2 bases; nucleotides not matched to a gene: 3. CDR3 length: 15 residues. Looked up from germline, CDR1 is SGHDT and CDR2 is YYEEEE.

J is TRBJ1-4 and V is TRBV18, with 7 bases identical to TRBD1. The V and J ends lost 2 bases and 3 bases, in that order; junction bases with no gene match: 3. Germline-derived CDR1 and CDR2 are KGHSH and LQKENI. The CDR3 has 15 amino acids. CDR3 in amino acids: CASSPSQGSNEKLFF. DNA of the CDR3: TGTGCCAGCTCACCATCACAGGGGTCTAATGAAAAACTGTTTTTT.

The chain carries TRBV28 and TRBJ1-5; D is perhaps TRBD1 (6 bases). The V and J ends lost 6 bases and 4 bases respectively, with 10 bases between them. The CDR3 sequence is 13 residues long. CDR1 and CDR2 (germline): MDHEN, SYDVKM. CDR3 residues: CASSAGVNQPQHF. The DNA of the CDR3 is TGTGCCAGCAGCGCAGGGGTGAATCAGCCCCAGCATTTT.

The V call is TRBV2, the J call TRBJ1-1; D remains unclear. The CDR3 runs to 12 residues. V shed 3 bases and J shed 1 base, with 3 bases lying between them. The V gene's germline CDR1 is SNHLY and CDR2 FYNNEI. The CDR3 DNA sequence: TGTGCCAGCAGTGACAGGAACACTGAAGCTTTCTTT. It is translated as CASSDRNTEAFF.

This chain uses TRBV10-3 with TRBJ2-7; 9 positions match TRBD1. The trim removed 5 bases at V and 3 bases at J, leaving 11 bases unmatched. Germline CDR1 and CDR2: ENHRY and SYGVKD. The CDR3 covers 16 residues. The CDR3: CAISRPRDRDLYEQYF. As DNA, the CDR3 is TGTGCCATCAGTCGCCCCAGGGACAGGGACCTCTACGAGCAGTACTTC.

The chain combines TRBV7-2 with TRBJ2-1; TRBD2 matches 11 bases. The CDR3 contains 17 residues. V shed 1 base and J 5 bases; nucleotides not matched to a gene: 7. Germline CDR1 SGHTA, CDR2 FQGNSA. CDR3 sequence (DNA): TGTGCCAGCAGCTTAGGTCTCGGGACTAGCGGAAACAATGAGCAGTTCTTC. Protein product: CASSLGLGTSGNNEQFF. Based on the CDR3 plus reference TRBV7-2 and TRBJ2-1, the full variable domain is GAGVSQSPSNKVTEKGKDVELRCDPISGHTALYWYRQSLGQGLEFLIYFQGNSAPDKSGLPSDRFSAERTGGSVSTLTIQRTQQEDSAVYLCASSLGLGTSGNNEQFFGPGTRLTVL.

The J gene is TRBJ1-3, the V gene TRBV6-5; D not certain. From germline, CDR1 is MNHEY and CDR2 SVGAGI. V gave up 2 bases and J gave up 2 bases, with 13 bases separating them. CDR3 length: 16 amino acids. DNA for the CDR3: TGTGCCAGCAGTTACAGAGGGCAGCCCCCTGGAAACACCATATATTTT. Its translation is CASSYRGQPPGNTIYF.

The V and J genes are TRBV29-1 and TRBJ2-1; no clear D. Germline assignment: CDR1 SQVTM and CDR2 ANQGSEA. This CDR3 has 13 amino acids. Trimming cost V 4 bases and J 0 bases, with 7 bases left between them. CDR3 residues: CSVAGSSYNEQFF. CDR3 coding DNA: TGCAGCGTTGCCGGTAGCTCCTACAATGAGCAGTTCTTC.

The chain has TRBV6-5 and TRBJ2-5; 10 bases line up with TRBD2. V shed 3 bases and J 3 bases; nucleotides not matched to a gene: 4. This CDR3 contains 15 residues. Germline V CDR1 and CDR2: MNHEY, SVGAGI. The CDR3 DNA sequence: TGTGCCAGCAGTTATCGACTAGCGGGTAAAGAGACCCAGTACTTC. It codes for CASSYRLAGKETQYF.

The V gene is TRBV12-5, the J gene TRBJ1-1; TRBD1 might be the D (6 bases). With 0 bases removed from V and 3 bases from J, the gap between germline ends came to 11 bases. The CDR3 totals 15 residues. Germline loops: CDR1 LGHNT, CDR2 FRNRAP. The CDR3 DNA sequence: TGTGCTAGTGGTTTGGTAAGGGGGGGCTACACTGAAGCTTTCTTT. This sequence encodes CASGLVRGGYTEAFF.

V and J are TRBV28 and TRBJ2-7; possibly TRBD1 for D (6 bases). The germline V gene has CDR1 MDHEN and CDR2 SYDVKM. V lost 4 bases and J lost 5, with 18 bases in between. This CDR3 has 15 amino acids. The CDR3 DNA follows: TGTGCCAGCAGTTCCCTCAGGGGCCTTAGGGACGAGCAGTACTTC. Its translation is CASSSLRGLRDEQYF. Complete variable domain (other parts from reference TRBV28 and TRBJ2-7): DVKVTQSSRYLVKRTGEKVFLECVQDMDHENMFWYRQDPGLGLRLIYFSYDVKMKEKGDIPEGYSVSREKKERFSLILESASTNQTSMYLCASSSLRGLRDEQYFGPGTRLTVT.

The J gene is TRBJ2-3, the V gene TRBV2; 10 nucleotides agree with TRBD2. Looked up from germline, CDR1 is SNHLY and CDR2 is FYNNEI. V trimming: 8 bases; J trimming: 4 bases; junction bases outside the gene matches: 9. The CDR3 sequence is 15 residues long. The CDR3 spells CASPSGGPRADTQYF. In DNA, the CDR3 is TGTGCCAGCCCTAGCGGGGGCCCCCGCGCAGATACGCAGTATTTT.

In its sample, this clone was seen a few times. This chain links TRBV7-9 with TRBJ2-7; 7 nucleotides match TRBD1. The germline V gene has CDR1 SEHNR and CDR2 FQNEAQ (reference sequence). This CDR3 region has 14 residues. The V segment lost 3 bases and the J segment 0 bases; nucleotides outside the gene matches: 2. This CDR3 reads CASSFRDSSYEQYF. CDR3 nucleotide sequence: TGTGCCAGCAGCTTCCGGGACAGCTCCTACGAGCAGTACTTC.